The clone carrying this TCR beta chain was detected only a few times. The CDR3 covers 12 residues. Germline CDR1 reads LGHNA; CDR2 reads YNFKEQ. V was clipped by 2 bases and J by 7 bases, with 6 bases between them. Here immunoSEQ multiplex PCR was the method, and the copy in TCRdb shows in-frame clones only, minus some. In the table there are 65,000 to 85,000 clones, more than 85% of which are singletons. The time point here: peripheral blood 6 weeks after treatment start. This sample stems from a study of PD-L1 blockade in urothelial cancer. Study in general: T cell content in blood samples showed a median of about 140,000.

The chain is built from TRBV4-2 and TRBJ1-3; maybe TRBD1 (5 bases). This sequence originates from a woman aged 80 or older with urothelial cancer. The sample here was PBMCs, taken around atezolizumab (anti-PD-L1) treatment. CDR3 bases: TGTGCCAGCAGCCAAAGGGGCAACACCATATATTTT. Translating it yields CASSQRGNTIYF.